These T cell receptor beta chains were read from a single sample in a study of graft-versus-host responses after intestinal transplantation. These receptors are not linked to any known antigen. Sequencing used immunoSEQ multiplex PCR; TCRdb keeps in-frame clones, though not all of them. Of 85,000 to 100,000 clones in the sample, about 90% were seen once. The material was unstimulated CD8+ T cells sorted from spleen or lymph node cells, obtained before transplant. The receptor source for this set is a human donor who was the organ donor for an intestinal transplant. Both conserved end residues are part of each CDR3. The D gene is left open where the match is weak.

V gene	J gene	D gene	CDR3 protein
TRBV2	TRBJ2-5	TRBD1	CAIRPGQAPLETQYF
TRBV5-6	TRBJ2-1	NA	CASSARVRQEQFF
TRBV7-9	TRBJ1-1	NA	CASSLRGEYTEAFF
TRBV5-4	TRBJ1-1	TRBD1	CASSLSPGGFQGLEYTEAFF
TRBV4-1	TRBJ2-3	NA	CASGLSGGTDTQYF
TRBV7-3	TRBJ2-3	NA	CASSPLYTDTQYF
TRBV9	TRBJ2-7	TRBD1	CASSVLGTGDYEQYF
TRBV28	TRBJ1-5	TRBD1	CASSLAQGASGNQPQHF
TRBV6-1	TRBJ2-1	NA	CASSQWRTAGNEQFF
TRBV7-9	TRBJ1-4	TRBD1	CASSLATGSGEKLFF
TRBV11-2	TRBJ2-7	NA	CASSVGLSEQYF
TRBV4-1	TRBJ2-5	TRBD2	CASSQDPPSGGAETQYF
TRBV2	TRBJ2-7	TRBD1	CASSADRGAYEQYF
TRBV5-6	TRBJ1-1	NA	CASSWEGKPLNTEAFF
TRBV5-1	TRBJ2-3	TRBD2	CASRAGLALPDTQYF
TRBV2	TRBJ1-1	NA	CASSLPRAALIEAFF
TRBV28	TRBJ2-7	NA	CASSQYEQYF
TRBV28	TRBJ2-7	NA	CASSLYIGRRGSYEQYF
TRBV5-1	TRBJ2-7	NA	CASSMHPVQSREQYF
TRBV15	TRBJ2-1	NA	CATSRVSSTNEQFF
TRBV6-5	TRBJ2-1	TRBD2	CASSYAKRERHNEQFF
TRBV5-1	TRBJ2-7	TRBD2	CASSLQGLAGRSYEQYF
TRBV7-9	TRBJ1-4	NA	CASSPAGGAGEKLFF
TRBV5-6	TRBJ1-2	NA	CASSLASVNYGYTF
TRBV2	TRBJ2-1	TRBD1	CASQLNRGGYNEQFF
TRBV9	TRBJ2-3	TRBD1	CASSEQGTSTDTQYF
TRBV7-2	TRBJ2-1	TRBD2	CASSLVAGGPHNEQFF
TRBV19	TRBJ1-3	NA	CASSIGGKRNTIYF